Below are 22 T cell receptor beta chains sequenced from a single sample in a study of T cells in localized non-small cell lung cancer. Assay: immunoSEQ multiplex PCR; the TCRdb copy retains only in-frame clones and omits some. Altogether about 26,000 clones are present, about 85% being singletons, with the ten largest covering around 15%. Sequenced material: peripheral blood, taken before any cancer treatment. These receptors were taken from a female donor of 60 years or more with stage II squamous cell lung carcinoma.

This chain connects TRBV28 to TRBJ1-2; D might be TRBD1 (6 bases). V was clipped by 2 bases and J by 7 bases, with 17 bases between them. The CDR3 is 15 residues long. Germline loops: CDR1 MDHEN, CDR2 SYDVKM. CDR3 DNA sequence: TGTGCCAGCAGTTTACAGATCGGCAGGGGACTTGGCTACACCTTC. Translation: CASSLQIGRGLGYTF.

The V and J genes are TRBV21-1 and TRBJ2-3. TRBV21-1 is labeled a pseudogene. The CDR3 is 15 residues long. CDR3 nucleotides: TGTGCCAGCAGCAAAGAGAGGACCTGCACAGATACGCAGTATTTT. Amino acid sequence: CASSKERTCTDTQYF.

The chain is built from TRBV2 and TRBJ1-5; D is unclear. Trimming pared 3 bases from V and 1 base from J, leaving 7 bases between. This CDR3 has 14 amino acids. Germline CDR1 reads SNHLY; CDR2 reads FYNNEI. In nucleotides, the CDR3 is TGTGCCAGCAGTGAGGAGGGAAGCAATCAGCCCCAGCATTTT. Translated: CASSEEGSNQPQHF.

The J gene is TRBJ2-1, the V gene TRBV10-1; TRBD1 might be the D (5 bases). The V and J ends lost 5 bases and 10 bases respectively, with 12 bases between them. Germline lookup yields CDR1 WNHNN and CDR2 SYGVQD (reference sequence). The CDR3 spans 12 residues. The CDR3 DNA reads TGCGCCAGCAGTCCGGACATGTTGGAGCAGTTCTTC. It encodes CASSPDMLEQFF.

The chain joins TRBV7-9 to TRBJ1-5, with D maybe TRBD1 (6 bases). The CDR3 length is 13 residues. Germline V lookup: CDR1 SEHNR, CDR2 FQNEAQ (reference sequence). The V end was cut by 4 bases, the J end by 5 bases, with 9 bases between. CDR3 bases: TGTGCCAGCAGCTCCCGGACAGATCAGCCCCAGCATTTT. It specifies CASSSRTDQPQHF. Using reference TRBV7-9 and TRBJ1-5 for the parts outside the CDR3, the full variable domain is DTGVSQNPRHKITKRGQNVTFRCDPISEHNRLYWYRQTLGQGPEFLTYFQNEAQLEKSRLLSDRFSAERPKGSFSTLEIQRTEQGDSAMYLCASSSRTDQPQHFGDGTRLSIL.

The rearrangement uses TRBV6-1 and TRBJ1-2, with 8 bases aligning to TRBD1. The CDR3 is 15 residues long. CDR1 and CDR2 from the germline V gene are MNHNS and SASEGT. With 8 bases clipped from V and 3 bases from J, the junction kept 11 bases outside the gene matches. The chain's CDR3 is CASGESTGVYYGYTF. The CDR3 DNA reads as TGTGCCAGCGGGGAGTCGACAGGGGTATACTATGGCTACACCTTC.

This sequence joins TRBV27 and TRBJ2-3; D call uncertain. CDR1 is MNHEY and CDR2 is SMNVEV in the germline V gene (reference sequence). This CDR3 contains 14 residues. V was clipped by 0 bases and J by 2 bases, with 6 bases between them. The CDR3 sequence: CASSLSAPTDTQYF. The CDR3 DNA reads as TGTGCCAGCAGTTTATCGGCACCCACAGATACGCAGTATTTT.

The V gene is TRBV5-1, the J gene TRBJ2-3; 8 nucleotides agree with TRBD2. CDR1 is SGHRS, CDR2 YFSETQ, per germline. The CDR3 contains 20 residues. With V trimmed by 6 bases and J by 8 bases, 29 bases remained unmatched. CDR3 protein: CASTQTGTGFNSGISGTQYF. The DNA for the CDR3 is TGCGCCAGCACTCAAACCGGGACGGGATTTAATAGCGGGATCTCGGGTACGCAGTATTTT.

This chain joins TRBV4-1 and TRBJ2-7, with 9 positions matching TRBD1. Trimming cost V 3 bases and J 11 bases; bases outside gene matches: 5. This CDR3 spans 12 amino acids. Germline V lookup: CDR1 MGHRA, CDR2 YSYEKL. The CDR3 DNA reads as TGCGCCAGCAGCCAGCGGGACAGGGATGAGTACTTC. Amino acid sequence: CASSQRDRDEYF.

The chain couples TRBV9 to TRBJ2-5; 7 bases are shared with TRBD1. Germline CDR1 SGDLS, CDR2 YYNGEE. J was trimmed by 3 bases and V by 0 bases; bases with no gene match: 5. The CDR3 runs to 15 residues. CDR3 DNA sequence: TGTGCCAGCAGCGTAGCGGGACAGTTAAAAGAGACCCAGTACTTC. Protein sequence: CASSVAGQLKETQYF.

The chain joins TRBV27 to TRBJ2-1; 9 bases are shared with TRBD2. Germline CDR1 and CDR2: MNHEY and SMNVEV (reference sequence). CDR3 size: 16 residues. Trimming cost V 4 bases and J 4 bases; bases outside gene matches: 8. CDR3 in amino acids: CASSSPRSGGYNEQFF. CDR3 nucleotides: TGTGCCAGCAGTTCCCCCCGAAGCGGGGGGTACAATGAGCAGTTCTTC.

Worth noting for this clone: Germline and junction disagree at one end, which may indicate a read error. The J gene is TRBJ2-7, the V gene TRBV30; D not certain. This CDR3 has 13 amino acids. CDR1 and CDR2 from the germline V gene are GTSNPN and SVGIG (reference sequence). CDR3 in DNA: TGCGCCTCGAGGAGAGCGACTCTCTACGAGCAGTACTTC. Protein product: CASRRATLYEQYF.

This clone was picked up one time. The chain uses TRBV7-6 and TRBJ2-7; D possibly corresponds to TRBD2 (6 bases). The CDR3 has 12 amino acids. CDR1 and CDR2 from the germline V gene are SGHVS and FNYEAQ. V was cut by 4 bases and J by 12 bases, with 16 bases left in between. DNA for the CDR3: TGTGCCAGCAGCTCCGCATTAGGAGGGTGGTACTTC. Protein: CASSSALGGWYF.

This chain connects TRBV7-3 to TRBJ1-6; weak D call: TRBD1 (5 bases). Trimming pared 3 bases from V and 8 bases from J, leaving 8 bases between. CDR1 SGHTA and CDR2 FQGTGA come from the germline V gene. The CDR3 sequence is 13 residues long. The CDR3 loop is CASSLDKDSPLHF. DNA for the CDR3: TGTGCCAGCAGCTTGGACAAGGATTCACCCCTCCACTTT.

The V call is TRBV5-8, the J call TRBJ1-5; D possibly corresponds to TRBD1 (6 bases). The CDR3 spans 14 residues. The V end lost 3 bases, the J end lost 1 base, and 8 bases lay between the germline ends. Germline CDR1 SGHTS, CDR2 YDEGEE. The CDR3 reads CASSSGVSNQPQHF. The CDR3 DNA follows: TGTGCCAGCAGCTCAGGGGTCAGCAATCAGCCCCAGCATTTT.

The chain is built from TRBV19 and TRBJ1-1, with D perhaps matching TRBD1 (5 bases). CDR3 length: 14 residues. Germline V gives CDR1 LNHDA, CDR2 SQIVND (reference sequence). Trimming stripped 4 bases from V and 11 bases from J, with 20 bases between. CDR3 amino acids: CASSTARRGGEAFF. The CDR3 nucleotides read TGTGCCAGTAGTACCGCGCGTCGGGGGGGTGAGGCTTTCTTT.

This clone was recorded only once. The V call is TRBV7-2, the J call TRBJ2-5, with D possibly matching TRBD2 (5 bases). Deletions cut 1 base from V and 3 bases from J, with 9 bases between. The germline V gene encodes CDR1 SGHTA and CDR2 FQGNSA. The CDR3 extends over 14 amino acids. The CDR3 loop is CASSLVLAEETQYF. The CDR3, as DNA: TGTGCCAGCAGCTTAGTGCTAGCTGAAGAGACCCAGTACTTC. The variable domain in full, with the rest retrieved from reference TRBV7-2 and TRBJ2-5, is GAGVSQSPSNKVTEKGKDVELRCDPISGHTALYWYRQSLGQGLEFLIYFQGNSAPDKSGLPSDRFSAERTGGSVSTLTIQRTQQEDSAVYLCASSLVLAEETQYFGPGTRLLVL.

The chain has TRBV5-1 and TRBJ2-3; 7 bases match TRBD2. Germline V CDR1 and CDR2: SGHRS, YFSETQ. The CDR3 is made up of 13 amino acids. Unmatched junction bases numbered 6, after V lost 7 bases and J lost 4 bases. The CDR3 loop is CASWSGASDTQYF. The DNA of the CDR3 is TGCGCCAGCTGGAGCGGGGCTTCAGATACGCAGTATTTT.

The chain employs TRBV5-1 and TRBJ2-7, with TRBD2 matching over 15 bases. CDR1 and CDR2 (germline): SGHRS, YFSETQ. The CDR3 length is 16 residues. With V trimmed by 0 bases and J by 7 bases, 5 bases remained unmatched. CDR3: CASSLAGTSGRREQYF. CDR3 DNA sequence: TGCGCCAGCAGCTTGGCCGGGACTAGCGGGAGGAGGGAGCAGTACTTC.

This chain uses TRBV5-1 with TRBJ2-7; TRBD1 aligns across 7 bases. V lost 4 bases and J lost 2; bases outside the gene matches: 3. This CDR3 region has 13 residues. The germline CDR1 and CDR2 sequences are SGHRS and YFSETQ. The CDR3 here is CASSSGTAYEQYF. DNA of the CDR3: TGCGCCAGCAGCAGTGGGACAGCCTACGAGCAGTACTTC.

The chain joins TRBV18 to TRBJ2-1; D gene uncertain. CDR3 length equals 11 residues. Germline CDR1 and CDR2: KGHSH and LQKENI. The V gene lost 4 bases and the J gene lost 8 bases, with 6 bases spanning the gap. CDR3 region: CASSLEYEQFF. The CDR3 nucleotides are TGTGCCAGCTCACTCGAATATGAGCAGTTCTTC.

V usage is TRBV11-1 and J usage is TRBJ2-4; 11 bases are a match to TRBD2. The V and J ends lost 4 bases and 10 bases, in that order; junction bases with no gene match: 12. Germline-derived CDR1 and CDR2 are SGHAT and FQDESV (reference sequence). The CDR3 loop spans 16 amino acids. The CDR3 protein is CASSSLAGGPAGIQYF. CDR3 nucleotides: TGTGCCAGCAGCTCGCTAGCGGGAGGCCCCGCCGGGATTCAGTACTTC.